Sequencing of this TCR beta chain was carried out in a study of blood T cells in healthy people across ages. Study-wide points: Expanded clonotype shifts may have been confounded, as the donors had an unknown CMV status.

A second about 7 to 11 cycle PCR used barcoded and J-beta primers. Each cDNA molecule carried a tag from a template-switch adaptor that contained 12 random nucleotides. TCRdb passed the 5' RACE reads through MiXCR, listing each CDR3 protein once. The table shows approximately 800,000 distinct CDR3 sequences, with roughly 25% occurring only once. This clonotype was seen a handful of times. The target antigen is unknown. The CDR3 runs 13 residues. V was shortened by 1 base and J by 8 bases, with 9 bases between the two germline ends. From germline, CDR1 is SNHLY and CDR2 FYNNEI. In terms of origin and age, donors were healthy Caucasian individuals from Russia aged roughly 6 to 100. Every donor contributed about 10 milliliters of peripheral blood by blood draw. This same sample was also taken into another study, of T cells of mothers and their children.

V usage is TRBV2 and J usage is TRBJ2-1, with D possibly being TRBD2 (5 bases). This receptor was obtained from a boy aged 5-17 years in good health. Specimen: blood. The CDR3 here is CASSEGRADEQFF. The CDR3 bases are TGTGCCAGCAGTGAAGGGCGGGCGGATGAGCAGTTCTTC.